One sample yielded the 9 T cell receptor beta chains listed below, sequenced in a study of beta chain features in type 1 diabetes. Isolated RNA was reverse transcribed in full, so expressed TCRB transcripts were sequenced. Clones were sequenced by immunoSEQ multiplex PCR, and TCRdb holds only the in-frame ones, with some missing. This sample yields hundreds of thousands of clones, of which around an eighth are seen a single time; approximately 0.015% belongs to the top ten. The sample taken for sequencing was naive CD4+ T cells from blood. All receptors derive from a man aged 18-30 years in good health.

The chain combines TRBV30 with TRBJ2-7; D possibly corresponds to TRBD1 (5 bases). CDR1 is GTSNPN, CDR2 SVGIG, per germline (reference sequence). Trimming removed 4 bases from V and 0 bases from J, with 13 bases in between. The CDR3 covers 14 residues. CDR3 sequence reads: CAWTGRGLSYEQYF. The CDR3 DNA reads TGTGCCTGGACTGGAAGGGGTCTCTCCTACGAGCAGTACTTC. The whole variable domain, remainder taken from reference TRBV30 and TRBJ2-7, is SQTIHQWPATLVQPVGSPLSLECTVEGTSNPNLYWYRQAAGRGLQLLFYSVGIGQISSEVPQNLSASRPQDRQFILSSKKLLLSDSGFYLCAWTGRGLSYEQYFGPGTRLTVT.

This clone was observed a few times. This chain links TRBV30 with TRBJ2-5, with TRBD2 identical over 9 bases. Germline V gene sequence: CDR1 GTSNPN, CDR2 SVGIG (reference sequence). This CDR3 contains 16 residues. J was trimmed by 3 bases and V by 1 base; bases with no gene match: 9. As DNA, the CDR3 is TGTGCCTGGAGTGGTGCAGAGCGGGGGGCAGAAGAGACCCAGTACTTC. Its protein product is CAWSGAERGAEETQYF.

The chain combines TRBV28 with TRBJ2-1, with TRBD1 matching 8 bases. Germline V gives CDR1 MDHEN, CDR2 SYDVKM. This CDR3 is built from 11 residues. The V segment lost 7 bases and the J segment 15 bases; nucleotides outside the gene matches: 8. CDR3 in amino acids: CASTLGQGRFF. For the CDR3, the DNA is TGTGCCAGCACCCTTGGACAGGGAAGGTTCTTC. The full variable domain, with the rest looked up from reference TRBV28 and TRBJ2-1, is DVKVTQSSRYLVKRTGEKVFLECVQDMDHENMFWYRQDPGLGLRLIYFSYDVKMKEKGDIPEGYSVSREKKERFSLILESASTNQTSMYLCASTLGQGRFFGPGTRLTVL.

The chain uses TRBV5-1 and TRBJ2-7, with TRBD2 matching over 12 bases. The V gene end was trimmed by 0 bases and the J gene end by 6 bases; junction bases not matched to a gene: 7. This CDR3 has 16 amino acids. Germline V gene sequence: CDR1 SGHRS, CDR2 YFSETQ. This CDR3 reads CASSLDRLAGVVEQYF. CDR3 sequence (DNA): TGCGCCAGCAGCTTGGACCGACTAGCGGGAGTGGTCGAGCAGTACTTC. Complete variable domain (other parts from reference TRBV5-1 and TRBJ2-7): KAGVTQTPRYLIKTRGQQVTLSCSPISGHRSVSWYQQTPGQGLQFLFEYFSETQRNKGNFPGRFSGRQFSNSRSEMNVSTLELGDSALYLCASSLDRLAGVVEQYFGPGTRLTVT.

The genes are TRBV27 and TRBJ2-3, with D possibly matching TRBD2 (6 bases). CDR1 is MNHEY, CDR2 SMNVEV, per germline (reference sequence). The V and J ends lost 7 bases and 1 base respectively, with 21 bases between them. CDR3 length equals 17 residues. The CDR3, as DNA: TGTGCCAGCACCCGGGGACTTCCCCTATGGGGCACAGATACGCAGTATTTT. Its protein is CASTRGLPLWGTDTQYF.

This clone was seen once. The CDR3, as DNA: TGTGCCAGCAGCTCATCCGGGACAGGGTACTACGAGCAGTACTTC. The encoded protein is CASSSSGTGYYEQYF. The chain recombines TRBV7-2 with TRBJ2-7; 9 nucleotides match TRBD1. J was trimmed by 3 bases and V by 4 bases; bases with no gene match: 7. Germline assignment: CDR1 SGHTA and CDR2 FQGNSA. The length of the CDR3 is 15 residues.

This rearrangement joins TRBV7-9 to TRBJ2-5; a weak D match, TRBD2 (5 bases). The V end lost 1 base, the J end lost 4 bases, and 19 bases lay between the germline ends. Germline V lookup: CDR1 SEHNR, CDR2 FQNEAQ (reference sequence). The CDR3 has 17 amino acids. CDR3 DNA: TGTGCCAGCAGCTTAGGTCTTGCGGACTTTGTGGGAGAGACCCAGTACTTC. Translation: CASSLGLADFVGETQYF.

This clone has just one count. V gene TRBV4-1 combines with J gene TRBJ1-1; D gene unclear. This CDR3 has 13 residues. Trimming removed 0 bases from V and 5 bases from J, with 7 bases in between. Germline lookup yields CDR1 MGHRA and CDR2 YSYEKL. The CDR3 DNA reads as TGCGCCAGCAGCCAAGATGGAGGGACTGAAGCTTTCTTT. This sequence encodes CASSQDGGTEAFF.

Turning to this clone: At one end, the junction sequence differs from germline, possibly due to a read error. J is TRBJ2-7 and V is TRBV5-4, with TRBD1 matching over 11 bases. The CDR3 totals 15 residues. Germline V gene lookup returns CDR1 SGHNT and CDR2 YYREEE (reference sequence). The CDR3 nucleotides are TGCGCCAGCAGCCGAATTGGACAGGGGGCGCCTGAGCAGTACTTC. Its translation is CASSRIGQGAPEQYF.